This entry lists 2 T cell receptor beta chains sequenced from one sample in a study of somatic mutations in cytotoxic T cells in rheumatoid arthritis. The protocol was immunoSEQ multiplex PCR, while the TCRdb copy is restricted to in-frame clones and leaves out a portion. Of 10,000 to 13,000 clones detected, about 69% appear once; the ten largest clones hold around two fifths. Sequencing input: CD8+ T cells sorted from blood. These receptors came from an adult with rheumatoid arthritis.

This clone is medium-sized. The chain couples TRBV14 to TRBJ1-6; no reliable D call. Germline V gene sequence: CDR1 SGHDN, CDR2 FVKESK. The germline V and J ends were trimmed by 4 bases and 8 bases, with 18 bases remaining between them. This CDR3 contains 16 residues. This chain's CDR3 is CASSPGFFLLDSPLHF. CDR3 DNA sequence: TGTGCCAGCAGCCCTGGATTTTTCCTGCTGGATTCACCCCTCCACTTT.

This chain uses TRBV18 with TRBJ2-1, with D possibly being TRBD2 (6 bases). Trimming left V 2 bases short and J 4 bases short, with 15 bases between. CDR1 is KGHSH, CDR2 LQKENI, per germline. This CDR3 is 16 amino acids long. The CDR3 DNA follows: TGTGCCAGCTCACCAGGCGGCCGGGGGAGTTACAATGAGCAGTTCTTC. This codes for CASSPGGRGSYNEQFF.